These 5 T cell receptor beta chains came from one sample sequenced in a study of beta chain features in type 1 diabetes. Findings and limits, study-wide: TCRB CDR3s from Type 1 diabetes patients were moderately but significantly shorter in all four CD4+ subsets.

As every portion of the isolated RNA was reverse transcribed, the sequencing read expressed TCRB transcripts. The table came from immunoSEQ multiplex PCR; TCRdb's copy has only in-frame clones and leaves some out. This sample carries about 160,000 clones, about 9% of them seen once, and the ten largest clones take 0.7%. Which antigens these TCRs recognize remains unknown. Sequencing was carried out using central memory CD4+ T cells from blood. All receptors come from a woman aged 25 to 39 with type 1 diabetes.

This clone came up many times. This chain connects TRBV2 to TRBJ2-5; no firm D call. Germline V lookup: CDR1 SNHLY, CDR2 FYNNEI. The CDR3 covers 13 residues. Trimming cost V 5 bases and J 2 bases, with 9 bases left between them. Here the CDR3 DNA reads TGTGCCAGCAGTATTGGGCATCAAGAGACCCAGTACTTC. It translates to CASSIGHQETQYF.

This rearrangement joins TRBV5-1 to TRBJ2-2; D remains unclear. Trimming shortened V by 3 bases and J by 6 bases, and 15 bases separated the two germline ends. CDR1 is SGHRS, CDR2 YFSETQ, per germline. This CDR3 is 15 amino acids long. As DNA, the CDR3 is TGCGCCAGCAGCTCGGGTCGGGTCCCTCCCGGGGAGCTGTTTTTT. Residues: CASSSGRVPPGELFF.

The table lists this clone with a few counts. The V and J genes are TRBV28 and TRBJ1-5; D ambiguous. The CDR3 covers 15 residues. From germline, CDR1 is MDHEN and CDR2 SYDVKM. V lost 2 bases and J lost 6, with 14 bases in between. CDR3 amino acids: CASSLPSRAGQPQHF. The CDR3 bases are TGTGCCAGCAGTTTACCCTCGCGGGCGGGTCAGCCCCAGCATTTT.

The V and J genes are TRBV2 and TRBJ2-6; perhaps TRBD1 as D (5 bases). This CDR3 is 14 amino acids long. The germline CDR1 and CDR2 sequences are SNHLY and FYNNEI. The V gene lost 4 bases and the J gene lost 2 bases, with 6 bases spanning the gap. As DNA, the CDR3 is TGTGCCAGCAGTGTCAGGGCTGGGGCCAACGTCCTGACTTTC. This sequence encodes CASSVRAGANVLTF.

This clone was found a few times. This chain connects TRBV4-1 to TRBJ1-2; no definite D call. The CDR3 runs 13 residues. Germline V CDR1 and CDR2: MGHRA, YSYEKL. Trimming took off 2 bases at V and 7 bases at J, with 11 bases between the two ends. For the CDR3, the DNA is TGCGCCAGCAGCCAAAACGGAGTCTCTGGCTACACCTTC. Protein product: CASSQNGVSGYTF.